The present T cell receptor beta chain was sequenced within a study of T cell repertoires in cytomegalovirus infection. For the study at large: Based on public TCR beta signatures, there were indications of CMV infection and of a matching HLA type.

In regard to this clonotype: Its specificity is unknown.

The CDR3 spans 13 residues. Germline values: CDR1 KGHDR, CDR2 SFDVKD. The V and J ends lost 9 bases and 5 bases respectively, with 15 bases between them. TCRdb fed the reads into MiXCR, producing one record per CDR3 protein. The data contain hundreds of thousands of distinct CDR3 sequences, approximately 33% of them singletons. This chain connects TRBV24-1 to TRBJ2-5; D not certain. This receptor was identified in a human donor in good health (CMV status not recorded). Some clones in this sample may be carry-over from other donors' samples. The sequencing used cultured CD8+ T cells from PBMCs, collected from culture after CMV antigen stimulation. The CDR3 loop is CATQGRLWETQYF. The CDR3 DNA is TGTGCCACCCAAGGACGGCTATGGGAGACCCAGTACTTC.